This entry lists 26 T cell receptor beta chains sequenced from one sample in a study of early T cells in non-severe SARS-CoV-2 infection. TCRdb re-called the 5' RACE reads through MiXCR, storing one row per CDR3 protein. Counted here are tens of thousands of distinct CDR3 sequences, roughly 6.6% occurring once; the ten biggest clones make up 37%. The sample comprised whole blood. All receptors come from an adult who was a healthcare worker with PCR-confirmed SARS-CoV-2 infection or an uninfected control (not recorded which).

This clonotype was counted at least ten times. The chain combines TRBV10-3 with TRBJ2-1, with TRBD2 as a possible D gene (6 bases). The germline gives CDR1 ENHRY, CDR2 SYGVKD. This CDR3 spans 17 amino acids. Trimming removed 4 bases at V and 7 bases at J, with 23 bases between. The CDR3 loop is CAISAGLGSGSGNEQFF. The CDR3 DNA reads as TGTGCCATCAGTGCGGGCCTTGGGAGCGGGTCCGGGAATGAGCAGTTCTTC.

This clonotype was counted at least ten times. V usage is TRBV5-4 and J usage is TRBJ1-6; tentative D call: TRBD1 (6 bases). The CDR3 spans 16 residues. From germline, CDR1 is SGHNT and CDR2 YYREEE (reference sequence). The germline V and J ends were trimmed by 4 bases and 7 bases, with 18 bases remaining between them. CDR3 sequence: CASSRRQANRNSPLHF. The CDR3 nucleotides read TGTGCCAGCAGCAGGAGACAGGCGAACCGGAATTCACCCCTCCACTTT.

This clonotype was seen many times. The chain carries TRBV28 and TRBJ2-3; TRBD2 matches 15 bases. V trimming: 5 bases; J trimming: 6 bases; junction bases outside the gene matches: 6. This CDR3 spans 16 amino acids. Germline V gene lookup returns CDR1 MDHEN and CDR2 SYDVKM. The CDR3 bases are TGTGCCAGCAGTCAGGGACTAGCGGGAGGAGAGGATACGCAGTATTTT. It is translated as CASSQGLAGGEDTQYF.

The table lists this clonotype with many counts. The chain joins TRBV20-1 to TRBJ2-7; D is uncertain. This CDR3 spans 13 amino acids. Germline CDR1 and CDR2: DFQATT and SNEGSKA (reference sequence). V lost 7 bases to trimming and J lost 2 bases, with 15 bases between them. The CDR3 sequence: CSVSGRGTYEQYF. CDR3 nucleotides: TGCAGTGTTTCCGGCAGAGGAACCTACGAGCAGTACTTC.

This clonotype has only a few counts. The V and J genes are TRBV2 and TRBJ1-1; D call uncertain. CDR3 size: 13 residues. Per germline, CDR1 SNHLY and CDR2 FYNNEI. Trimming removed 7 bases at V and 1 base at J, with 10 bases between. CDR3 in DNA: TGTGCCAGCATGGGCAACCCGAACACTGAAGCTTTCTTT. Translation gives CASMGNPNTEAFF.

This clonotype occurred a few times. The CDR3 region has the DNA TGTGCCAGCAGCTTAGCGGGTGCCCGCGACTTGGAGACCCAGTACTTC. It yields the protein CASSLAGARDLETQYF. V usage is TRBV7-8 and J usage is TRBJ2-5; D remains ambiguous. V was shortened by 0 bases and J by 5 bases, with 16 bases between the two germline ends. Germline CDR1 reads SGHVS; CDR2 reads FQNEAQ. The CDR3 contains 16 residues. The whole variable domain, filled in from reference TRBV7-8 and TRBJ2-5, reads GAGVSQSPRYKVAKRGQDVALRCDPISGHVSLFWYQQALGQGPEFLTYFQNEAQLDKSGLPSDRFFAERPEGSVSTLKIQRTQQEDSAVYLCASSLAGARDLETQYFGPGTRLLVL.

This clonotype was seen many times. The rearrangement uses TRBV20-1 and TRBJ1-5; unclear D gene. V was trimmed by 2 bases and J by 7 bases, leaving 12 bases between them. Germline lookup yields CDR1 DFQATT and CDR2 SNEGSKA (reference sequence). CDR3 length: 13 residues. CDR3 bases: TGCAGTGCTAGATCTTCGCCCTGGCAGCCCCAGCATTTT. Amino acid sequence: CSARSSPWQPQHF.

In nucleotides, the CDR3 is TGCAGTGCTAGAGAGCCTAGCGGGGGGGCATGGGCCAAAAACATTCAGTACTTC. Translated, it gives CSAREPSGGAWAKNIQYF. The rearrangement uses TRBV20-1 and TRBJ2-4, with 12 bases identical to TRBD2. With V trimmed by 0 bases and J by 1 base, 7 bases remained unmatched. The CDR3 contains 18 residues. Germline V gives CDR1 DFQATT, CDR2 SNEGSKA (reference sequence).

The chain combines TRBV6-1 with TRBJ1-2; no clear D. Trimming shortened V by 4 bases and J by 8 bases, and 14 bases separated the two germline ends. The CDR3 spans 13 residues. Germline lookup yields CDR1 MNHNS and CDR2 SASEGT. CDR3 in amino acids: CASSATQKTGYTF. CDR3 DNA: TGTGCCAGCAGTGCCACGCAGAAGACCGGCTACACCTTC.

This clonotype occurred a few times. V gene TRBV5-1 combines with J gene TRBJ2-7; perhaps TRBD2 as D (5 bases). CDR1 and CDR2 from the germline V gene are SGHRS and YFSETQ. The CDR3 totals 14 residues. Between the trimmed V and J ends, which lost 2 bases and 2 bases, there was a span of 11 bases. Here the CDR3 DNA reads TGCGCCAGCAGCTTTCTGAGCGGTGCCTACGAGCAGTACTTC. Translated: CASSFLSGAYEQYF.

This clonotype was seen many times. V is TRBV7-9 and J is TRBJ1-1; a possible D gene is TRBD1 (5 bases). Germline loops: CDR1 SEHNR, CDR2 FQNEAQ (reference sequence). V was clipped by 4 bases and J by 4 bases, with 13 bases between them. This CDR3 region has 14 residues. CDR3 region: CASSSVGGLTEAFF. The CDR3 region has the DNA TGTGCCAGCAGCTCCGTGGGGGGTCTCACTGAAGCTTTCTTT.

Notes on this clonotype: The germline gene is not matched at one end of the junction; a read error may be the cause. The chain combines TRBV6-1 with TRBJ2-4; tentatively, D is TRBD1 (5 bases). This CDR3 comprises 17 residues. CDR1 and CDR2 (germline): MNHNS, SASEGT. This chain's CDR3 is CASSEVTSRVAKNVQYF. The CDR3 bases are TGTGCCAGCAGTGAAGTTACGTCCAGGGTAGCCAAAAACGTTCAGTACTTC.

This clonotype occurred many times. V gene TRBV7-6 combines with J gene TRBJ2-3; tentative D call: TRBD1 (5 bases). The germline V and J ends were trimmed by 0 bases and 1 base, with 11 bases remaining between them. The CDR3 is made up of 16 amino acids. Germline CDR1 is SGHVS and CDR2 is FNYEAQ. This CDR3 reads CASSLAGRARTDTQYF. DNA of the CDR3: TGTGCCAGCAGCTTAGCAGGCAGGGCGCGCACAGATACGCAGTATTTT.

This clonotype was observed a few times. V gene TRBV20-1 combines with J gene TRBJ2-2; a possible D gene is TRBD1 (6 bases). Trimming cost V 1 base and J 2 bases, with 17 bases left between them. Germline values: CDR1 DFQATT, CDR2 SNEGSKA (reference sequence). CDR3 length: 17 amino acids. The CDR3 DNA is TGCAGTGCTAGAGTTAGGAAGTTGGGACACAACACCGGGGAGCTGTTTTTT. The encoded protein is CSARVRKLGHNTGELFF.

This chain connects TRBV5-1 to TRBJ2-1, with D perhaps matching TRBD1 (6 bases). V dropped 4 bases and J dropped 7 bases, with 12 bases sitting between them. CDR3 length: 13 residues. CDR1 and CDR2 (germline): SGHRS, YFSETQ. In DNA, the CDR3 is TGCGCCAGCAGCAGGAACAGGGTTAATGAGCAGTTCTTC. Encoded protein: CASSRNRVNEQFF.

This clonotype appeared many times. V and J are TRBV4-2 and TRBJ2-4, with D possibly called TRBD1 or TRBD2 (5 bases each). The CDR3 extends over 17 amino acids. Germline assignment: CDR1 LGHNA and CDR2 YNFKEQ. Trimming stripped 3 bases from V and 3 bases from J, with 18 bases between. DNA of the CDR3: TGTGCCAGCAGCCAGGATTCGACAGAGAGGGTCAAAAACATTCAGTACTTC. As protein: CASSQDSTERVKNIQYF.

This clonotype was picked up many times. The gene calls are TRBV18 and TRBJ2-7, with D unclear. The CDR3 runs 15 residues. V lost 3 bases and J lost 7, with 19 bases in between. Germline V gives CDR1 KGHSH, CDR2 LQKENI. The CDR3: CASSPLAAGEREQYF. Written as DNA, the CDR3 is TGTGCCAGCTCACCTTTGGCAGCCGGTGAGCGAGAGCAGTACTTC.

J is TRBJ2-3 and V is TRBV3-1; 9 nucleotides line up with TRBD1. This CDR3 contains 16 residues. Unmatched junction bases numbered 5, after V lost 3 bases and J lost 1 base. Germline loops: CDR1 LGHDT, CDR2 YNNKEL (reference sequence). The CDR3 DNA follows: TGTGCCAGCAGCCACCGAACAGGGGGCGGCACAGATACGCAGTATTTT. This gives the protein CASSHRTGGGTDTQYF.

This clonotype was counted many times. The CDR3 region has the DNA TGCGCCAGCCAGACGGAGCGTTATAGCAATCAGCCCCAGCATTTT. Translation gives CASQTERYSNQPQHF. J is TRBJ1-5 and V is TRBV10-2; D unclear. Deletions cut 8 bases from V and 0 bases from J, with 14 bases between. This CDR3 contains 15 residues. The germline CDR1 and CDR2 sequences are WSHSY and SAAADI.

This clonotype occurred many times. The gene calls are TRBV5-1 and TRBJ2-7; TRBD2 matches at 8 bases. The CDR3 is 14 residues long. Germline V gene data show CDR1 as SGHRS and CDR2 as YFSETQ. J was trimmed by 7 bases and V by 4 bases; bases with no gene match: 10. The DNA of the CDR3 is TGCGCCAGCAGCGTGGTAGCGGGGACGCATGAGCAGTACTTC. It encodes CASSVVAGTHEQYF.

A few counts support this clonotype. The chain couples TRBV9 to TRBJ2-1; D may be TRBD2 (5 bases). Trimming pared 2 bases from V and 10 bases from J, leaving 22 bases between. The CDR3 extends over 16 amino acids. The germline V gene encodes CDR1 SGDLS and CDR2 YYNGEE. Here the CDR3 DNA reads TGTGCCAGCAGCGTTTCGACTACTAGGCTTGCAGAGGAGCAGTTCTTC. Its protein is CASSVSTTRLAEEQFF.

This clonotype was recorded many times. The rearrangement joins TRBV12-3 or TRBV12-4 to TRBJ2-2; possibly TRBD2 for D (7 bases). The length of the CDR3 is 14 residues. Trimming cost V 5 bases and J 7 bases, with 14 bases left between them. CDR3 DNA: TGTGCCAGCAGTACCCGGGGGGCCGACGGGGAGCTGTTTTTT. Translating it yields CASSTRGADGELFF.

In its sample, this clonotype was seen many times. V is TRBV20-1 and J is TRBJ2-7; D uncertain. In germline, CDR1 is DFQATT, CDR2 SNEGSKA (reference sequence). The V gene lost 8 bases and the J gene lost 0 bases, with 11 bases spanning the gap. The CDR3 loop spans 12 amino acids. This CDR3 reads CSTTGSSYEQYF. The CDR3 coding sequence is TGCAGTACGACTGGCTCCTCCTACGAGCAGTACTTC.

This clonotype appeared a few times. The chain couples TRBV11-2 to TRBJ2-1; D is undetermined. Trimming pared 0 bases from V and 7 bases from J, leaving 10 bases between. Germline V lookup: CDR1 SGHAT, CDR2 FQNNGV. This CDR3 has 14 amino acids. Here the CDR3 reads CASSLDPFPNEQFF. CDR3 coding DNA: TGTGCCAGCAGCTTAGATCCCTTTCCTAATGAGCAGTTCTTC.

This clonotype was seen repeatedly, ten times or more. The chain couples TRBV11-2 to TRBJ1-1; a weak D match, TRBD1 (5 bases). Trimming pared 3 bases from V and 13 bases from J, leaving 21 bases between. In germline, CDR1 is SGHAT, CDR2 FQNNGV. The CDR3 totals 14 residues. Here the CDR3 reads CASSFGGPATSSFF. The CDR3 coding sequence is TGTGCCAGCAGCTTTGGGGGACCGGCCACTTCAAGTTTCTTT.

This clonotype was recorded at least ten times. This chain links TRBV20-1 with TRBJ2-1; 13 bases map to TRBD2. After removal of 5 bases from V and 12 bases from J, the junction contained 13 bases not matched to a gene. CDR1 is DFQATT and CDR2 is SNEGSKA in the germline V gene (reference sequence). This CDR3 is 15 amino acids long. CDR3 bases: TGCAGTGCTTTCCCACTAGCGGGGGGGCAGCTTGGGCAGTTCTTC. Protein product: CSAFPLAGGQLGQFF.